What follows describes a single TCR beta chain. This sample includes further DNA sequences coding for the same CDR3. This record belongs to a study of blood T cell repertoires in COVID-19. Turning to the study itself: Samples representing acute and convalescent COVID-19 were sourced from the United States, Italy and Spain.

Germline V gene data show CDR1 as SGHDT and CDR2 as YYEEEE. The CDR3 length is 14 residues. V lost 0 bases to trimming and J lost 7 bases, with 8 bases between them. Sequencing was performed with immunoSEQ multiplex PCR; in TCRdb, only in-frame clones are kept and a portion is missing. This sample has hundreds of thousands of clones, with 80% to 90% found just once. The chain combines TRBV5-6 with TRBJ1-6; possible D gene TRBD1, 5 bases. The sequence was collected from a man older than 75 with acute or convalescent COVID-19. Sequences were obtained from peripheral blood. The CDR3 reads CASSLGQSNSPLHF. In DNA form, the CDR3 reads TGTGCCAGCAGCTTGGGACAGAGCAATTCACCCCTCCACTTT.